Below are 22 T cell receptor beta chains sequenced from a single sample in a study of T cells in Graves' hyperthyroidism and ophthalmopathy. TCR beta CDR3 region amplification was performed from RNA transcripts. TCR CDR3 underwent first-round RT-PCR with the HTBI primer set. MiXCR, applied by TCRdb to the multiplex PCR reads, yields one record per CDR3 protein. The sample lists 270,000 or so distinct CDR3 sequences, less than 30% occurring once. The sample comprised blood. These receptors were obtained from a man between 40 and 49 years old with Graves' hyperthyroidism that later progressed to Graves' ophthalmopathy.

This clonotype was detected ten times or more. This chain links TRBV12-3 or TRBV12-4 with TRBJ1-1; D might be TRBD1 (6 bases). V was clipped by 6 bases and J by 2 bases, with 16 bases between them. The CDR3 spans 15 residues. The CDR3 DNA reads as TGTGCCAGCAGAGTTAAGGGACACCCCAACACTGAAGCTTTCTTT. This sequence encodes CASRVKGHPNTEAFF.

The rearrangement joins TRBV3-1 to TRBJ1-2; D is unclear. Germline V gene lookup returns CDR1 LGHDT and CDR2 YNNKEL (reference sequence). Trimming shortened V by 1 base and J by 4 bases, and 13 bases separated the two germline ends. This CDR3 region has 15 residues. The CDR3 coding sequence is TGTGCCAGCAGCCAAGCATCGCCGGTGGCCTATGGCTACACCTTC. It is translated as CASSQASPVAYGYTF.

This clonotype occurred a few times. J is TRBJ2-2 and V is TRBV7-8; D may be TRBD1 (5 bases). Germline V gene sequence: CDR1 SGHVS, CDR2 FQNEAQ. Trimming took 1 base from V and 7 from J, leaving 13 bases between them. The CDR3 loop spans 15 amino acids. CDR3 residues: CASSLVEGASGELFF. The CDR3 DNA is TGTGCCAGCAGCTTAGTGGAAGGGGCAAGCGGGGAGCTGTTTTTT.

This clonotype has a handful of counts. The chain couples TRBV18 to TRBJ2-7, with TRBD1 as a possible D gene (6 bases). The CDR3 extends over 14 amino acids. V was clipped by 0 bases and J by 3 bases, with 9 bases between them. The germline V gene has CDR1 KGHSH and CDR2 LQKENI. CDR3 protein: CASSPPLTGYEQYF. CDR3 nucleotides: TGTGCCAGCTCACCACCCTTGACAGGCTACGAGCAGTACTTC. Using reference TRBV18 and TRBJ2-7 for the parts outside the CDR3, the full variable domain is NAGVMQNPRHLVRRRGQEARLRCSPMKGHSHVYWYRQLPEEGLKFMVYLQKENIIDESGMPKERFSAEFPKEGPSILRIQQVVRGDSAAYFCASSPPLTGYEQYFGPGTRLTVT.

At least ten counts were recorded for this clonotype. The rearrangement uses TRBV11-2 and TRBJ2-5, with a weak D call TRBD2 (5 bases). The germline CDR1 and CDR2 sequences are SGHAT and FQNNGV. The CDR3 has 12 residues. V lost 9 bases to trimming and J lost 5 bases, with 13 bases between them. CDR3 protein: CARISPGETQYF. For the CDR3, the DNA is TGTGCCAGAATTTCGCCGGGGGAGACCCAGTACTTC.

This clonotype was detected many times. The chain combines TRBV18 with TRBJ1-1; D gene uncertain. The ends were cut back, 4 bases at V and 0 bases at J, with 12 bases in the middle. The CDR3 totals 15 residues. The germline CDR1 and CDR2 sequences are KGHSH and LQKENI. The CDR3 nucleotides are TGTGCCAGCTCACACACGGATACAATGAACACTGAAGCTTTCTTT. Translated: CASSHTDTMNTEAFF.

The chain employs TRBV12-3 or TRBV12-4 and TRBJ1-5, with a possible D match to TRBD1 (5 bases). Trimming took 3 bases from V and 0 from J, leaving 9 bases between them. There are 15 residues in the CDR3. The CDR3 nucleotides read TGTGCCAGCAGTTTGGGCAGGGCTAGCAATCAGCCCCAGCATTTT. Its translation: CASSLGRASNQPQHF.

In this sample, this clonotype turned up many times. V gene TRBV30 combines with J gene TRBJ1-2; D ambiguous. The germline CDR1 and CDR2 sequences are GTSNPN and SVGIG (reference sequence). Trimming shortened V by 5 bases and J by 6 bases, and 13 bases separated the two germline ends. The CDR3 extends over 12 amino acids. CDR3 in amino acids: CAWHTGGDGYTF. Here the CDR3 DNA reads TGTGCCTGGCATACCGGTGGGGATGGCTACACCTTC.

This clonotype was recorded many times. The V gene is TRBV2, the J gene TRBJ1-1; 7 nucleotides match TRBD1. Per the germline V gene, CDR1 is SNHLY and CDR2 is FYNNEI. The CDR3 has 16 amino acids. J was trimmed by 4 bases and V by 2 bases; bases with no gene match: 10. DNA for the CDR3: TGTGCCAGCAGTGAAACCAGGGGGTTATCGCGCACTGAAGCTTTCTTT. This encodes CASSETRGLSRTEAFF.

This clonotype was observed at least ten times. This sequence joins TRBV13 and TRBJ2-7, with unresolved D. The germline V and J ends were trimmed by 0 bases and 4 bases, with 7 bases remaining between them. Looked up from germline, CDR1 is PRHDT and CDR2 is FYEKMQ (reference sequence). The CDR3 loop spans 13 amino acids. The CDR3 is CASSLGHPYEQYF. The CDR3 DNA reads TGTGCCAGCAGCTTAGGACACCCATACGAGCAGTACTTC. Variable domain in full (rest from reference TRBV13 and TRBJ2-7): AAGVIQSPRHLIKEKRETATLKCYPIPRHDTVYWYQQGPGQDPQFLISFYEKMQSDKGSIPDRFSAQQFSDYHSELNMSSLELGDSALYFCASSLGHPYEQYFGPGTRLTVT.

This clonotype appeared many times. This chain's CDR3 is CASSIGGVRTGELFF. The CDR3 nucleotides read TGTGCCAGTAGTATAGGGGGAGTAAGAACCGGGGAGCTGTTTTTT. The chain combines TRBV19 with TRBJ2-2; D is perhaps TRBD2 (5 bases). Germline V gene data show CDR1 as LNHDA and CDR2 as SQIVND (reference sequence). CDR3 length: 15 amino acids. V dropped 1 base and J dropped 5 bases, with 11 bases sitting between them.

This clonotype was seen more than once but under ten times. This chain joins TRBV6-1 and TRBJ2-5, with TRBD1 identical over 10 bases. This CDR3 has 16 amino acids. V shed 7 bases, J shed 0 bases, and the junction held 8 bases outside the gene matches. Germline CDR1 is MNHNS and CDR2 is SASEGT. The CDR3 nucleotides read TGTGCCAGCACCGGACCGGGACAGGGGTACCAAGAGACCCAGTACTTC. It is translated as CASTGPGQGYQETQYF.

This clonotype was seen ten or more times. Given a much more abundant clone one base away, this may be a read error. The chain recombines TRBV29-1 with TRBJ1-1, with TRBD1 as a possible D gene (5 bases). Per the germline V gene, CDR1 is SQVTM and CDR2 is ANQGSEA. The V end lost 8 bases, the J end lost 4 bases, and 11 bases lay between the germline ends. CDR3 length: 11 amino acids. CDR3 in DNA: TGCAGCATACCGGGGGGCACTGAAGCTTTCTTT. It specifies CSIPGGTEAFF.

This clonotype was seen at least ten times. V gene TRBV5-1 combines with J gene TRBJ2-1; D might be TRBD2 (6 bases). Germline V gene lookup returns CDR1 SGHRS and CDR2 YFSETQ. The CDR3 runs to 12 residues. Trimming removed 0 bases from V and 11 bases from J, with 9 bases in between. This CDR3 is CASSLEGTQQFF. For the CDR3, the DNA is TGCGCCAGCAGCTTGGAGGGGACTCAGCAGTTCTTC.

This clonotype was recorded many times. V and J are TRBV12-3 or TRBV12-4 and TRBJ1-2; 7 nucleotides agree with TRBD1. The CDR3 has 14 amino acids. The trim removed 5 bases at V and 8 bases at J, leaving 11 bases unmatched. CDR3: CASSNRNRGQGYTF. CDR3 nucleotides: TGTGCCAGCAGTAATAGGAACAGGGGACAGGGCTACACCTTC.

The chain has TRBV12-3 or TRBV12-4 and TRBJ1-1, with D uncertain. CDR3 length equals 15 residues. V was pared by 6 bases and J by 2 bases, with 16 bases between. The CDR3 region is CASSLAPGVNTEAFF. In nucleotides, the CDR3 is TGTGCCAGCAGCCTAGCTCCCGGGGTAAACACTGAAGCTTTCTTT.

This clonotype was recorded at least ten times. The CDR3 region is CASSPYGLDTNQPQHF. The CDR3 coding sequence is TGTGCCAGCTCACCATATGGATTGGACACCAATCAGCCCCAGCATTTT. J is TRBJ1-5 and V is TRBV18; D is perhaps TRBD1 (5 bases). CDR1 is KGHSH, CDR2 LQKENI, per germline. Trimming removed 2 bases at V and 3 bases at J, with 14 bases between. This CDR3 contains 16 residues.

J is TRBJ1-5 and V is TRBV12-3 or TRBV12-4; 7 bases agree with TRBD1. The CDR3 length is 14 residues. The J segment lost 3 bases and the V segment lost 5 bases, leaving 4 bases of the junction unmatched. CDR3 coding DNA: TGTGCCAGCAGTAAGACAGGGCACAATCAGCCCCAGCATTTT. It specifies CASSKTGHNQPQHF.

This clonotype was detected ten times or more. V gene TRBV19 combines with J gene TRBJ1-1; no clear D. The CDR3 runs to 12 residues. The ends were cut back, 9 bases at V and 4 bases at J, with 12 bases in the middle. CDR1 LNHDA and CDR2 SQIVND come from the germline V gene (reference sequence). The CDR3 region is CASQGFGTEAFF. The DNA for the CDR3 is TGTGCCAGCCAAGGGTTCGGCACTGAAGCTTTCTTT.

This clonotype was counted at least ten times. This chain joins TRBV30 and TRBJ1-5, with D tentatively TRBD1 (6 bases). The CDR3 has 14 residues. Trimming removed 4 bases at V and 4 bases at J, with 14 bases between. Germline CDR1 is GTSNPN and CDR2 is SVGIG (reference sequence). Here the CDR3 DNA reads TGTGCCTGGACCGGGGGGACACGAAATCAGCCCCAGCATTTT. As protein: CAWTGGTRNQPQHF.

Many counts were recorded for this clonotype. The V and J genes are TRBV19 and TRBJ2-5; D possibly matches TRBD1 or TRBD2 (5 bases each). The CDR3 contains 15 residues. From germline, CDR1 is LNHDA and CDR2 SQIVND (reference sequence). V was shortened by 3 bases and J by 4 bases, with 15 bases between the two germline ends. The CDR3: CASSIYGGVSETQYF. The CDR3 DNA sequence: TGTGCCAGTAGTATTTATGGGGGAGTTTCAGAGACCCAGTACTTC.

The J gene is TRBJ2-5, the V gene TRBV6-5; D is tentatively TRBD1 or TRBD2 (5 bases each). Looked up from germline, CDR1 is MNHEY and CDR2 is SVGAGI. The CDR3 runs 14 residues. With 0 bases removed from V and 3 bases from J, the gap between germline ends came to 8 bases. CDR3 nucleotides: TGTGCCAGCAGTTACTCTAGAGGGGAAGAGACCCAGTACTTC. Translating it yields CASSYSRGEETQYF.